There are many counts of the clone carrying this T cell receptor beta chain. These data belong to a study of T cells in Graves' hyperthyroidism and ophthalmopathy. The V and J ends lost 5 bases and 7 bases, in that order; junction bases with no gene match: 6. The germline gives CDR1 MNHNS, CDR2 SASEGT. The CDR3 has 14 amino acids. Researchers amplified the TCR beta CDR3 regions from RNA transcripts. The primer set for the first-round RT-PCR of the TCR CDR3 was HTBI. TCRdb recomputed calls from the multiplex PCR reads with MiXCR, one row per CDR3 protein. The data show hundreds of thousands of distinct CDR3 sequences, 11% to 15% seen once.

Sequencing input: blood. The TCR comes from a woman younger than 45 with Graves' hyperthyroidism that later progressed to Graves' ophthalmopathy. This rearrangement joins TRBV6-1 to TRBJ1-4, with 8 bases lining up with TRBD1. CDR3 region: CASSMDRDTEKLFF. CDR3 nucleotide sequence: TGTGCCAGCAGTATGGACAGGGACACTGAAAAACTGTTTTTT.